This T cell receptor beta chain was recovered during a study of PD-1 blockade in classical Hodgkin lymphoma. Trimming removed 6 bases from V and 8 bases from J; junction bases left unmatched: 14. CDR3 length: 15 amino acids. Germline CDR1 reads LNHDA; CDR2 reads SQIVND (reference sequence). Repertoires were generated with immunoSEQ multiplex PCR, while TCRdb's copy carries only in-frame clones and drops some. The repertoire holds about 41,000 clones, with roughly 69% as singletons. Time point denoted: cycle 4 day 1 (C4D1), after 5 to 7 weeks of nivolumab. All the patients suffered relapse after autologous stem cell transplantation, and brentuximab vedotin exposure differed.

The starting material was peripheral blood mononuclear cells (PBMCs), obtained before the fourth cycle of nivolumab. This chain links TRBV19 with TRBJ1-2; 8 bases are a match to TRBD1. The sequence was collected from a human donor with classical Hodgkin lymphoma. The CDR3 bases are TGTGCCAGTAGGACCGGGACAGGCAATTATGGAGGCTACACCTTC. Translating it yields CASRTGTGNYGGYTF.